A selection of T cell receptor beta chains follows, all from one sample in a study of blood T cells in healthy people across ages. In TCRdb, the 5' RACE reads were re-called with MiXCR into one record per CDR3 protein. The sample lists some 1.4 million distinct CDR3 sequences, approximately 42% occurring once. The source material was blood. These TCRs come from a woman younger than 35 in good health. CDR3s include the opening cysteine and the closing phenylalanine or tryptophan. The order of the fields is clone size, D gene, J gene, V gene, CDR3 length, CDR3 DNA, CDR3 protein. The D gene is left open where the match is weak. Size tells how often a clone was seen (once, few, many) or the class of an expanded clone, and some rows leave it out.

clone size: -
D gene: TRBD1
J gene: TRBJ2-3
V gene: TRBV20-1
CDR3 length: 15
CDR3 DNA: TGCAGTGCTGATGACAGGGTGCGTGCCGGAGATACGCAGTATTTT
CDR3 protein: CSADDRVRAGDTQYF

clone size: -
D gene: -
J gene: TRBJ2-2
V gene: TRBV4-1
CDR3 length: 15
CDR3 DNA: TGCGCCAGCAGCCAAGCTGGGGCGGACACCGGGGAGCTGTTTTTT
CDR3 protein: CASSQAGADTGELFF

clone size: few
D gene: TRBD2
J gene: TRBJ2-1
V gene: TRBV20-1
CDR3 length: 15
CDR3 DNA: TGCAGTGCTGTAAATCCGGGACTACCCTACAATGAGCAGTTCTTC
CDR3 protein: CSAVNPGLPYNEQFF

clone size: -
D gene: -
J gene: TRBJ2-3
V gene: TRBV15
CDR3 length: 15
CDR3 DNA: TGTGCCACCAGCAGAGAAGGGGTCTTCACAGATACGCAGTATTTT
CDR3 protein: CATSREGVFTDTQYF

clone size: once
D gene: -
J gene: TRBJ2-7
V gene: TRBV12-3/TRBV12-4
CDR3 length: 14
CDR3 DNA: TGTGCCAGCAGTTTTGGTGGGGCCTTCTACGAGCAGTACTTC
CDR3 protein: CASSFGGAFYEQYF

clone size: -
D gene: -
J gene: TRBJ1-2
V gene: TRBV29-1
CDR3 length: 15
CDR3 DNA: TGCAGCGTTGAATTAACAGGCCTAGGGTTCTATGGCTACACCTTC
CDR3 protein: CSVELTGLGFYGYTF

clone size: few
D gene: TRBD2
J gene: TRBJ2-3
V gene: TRBV27
CDR3 length: 16
CDR3 DNA: TGTGCCAGCAGTTTATTAGCGGGGGGGCGCACAGATACGCAGTATTTT
CDR3 protein: CASSLLAGGRTDTQYF

clone size: -
D gene: -
J gene: TRBJ1-2
V gene: TRBV20-1
CDR3 length: 13
CDR3 DNA: TGCAGTGCTTATATTCGGGGGAACTATGGCTACACCTTC
CDR3 protein: CSAYIRGNYGYTF

clone size: -
D gene: -
J gene: TRBJ2-1
V gene: TRBV12-5
CDR3 length: 15
CDR3 DNA: TGTGCTAGTGGTTTGGTACAGCGGTCGTACAATGAGCAGTTCTTC
CDR3 protein: CASGLVQRSYNEQFF

clone size: -
D gene: TRBD1
J gene: TRBJ1-2
V gene: TRBV20-1
CDR3 length: 17
CDR3 DNA: TGCAGTGCTAGAGATAGAGGACAGGGTAGCGCGGGTAGTGGCTACACCTTC
CDR3 protein: CSARDRGQGSAGSGYTF

clone size: -
D gene: TRBD1
J gene: TRBJ2-7
V gene: TRBV7-9
CDR3 length: 16
CDR3 DNA: TGTGCCAGCAGCTTAGTTGGGACAGGCGACTTTTACGAGCAGTACTTC
CDR3 protein: CASSLVGTGDFYEQYF

clone size: many
D gene: TRBD1
J gene: TRBJ1-2
V gene: TRBV10-3
CDR3 length: 14
CDR3 DNA: TGTGCCATCAGTGACGGACAGGGGAACTATGGCTACACCTTC
CDR3 protein: CAISDGQGNYGYTF

clone size: -
D gene: TRBD1
J gene: TRBJ1-2
V gene: TRBV5-1
CDR3 length: 15
CDR3 DNA: TGCGCCAGCCAAACCGGGACAGGGGGCGCAAATGGCTACACCTTC
CDR3 protein: CASQTGTGGANGYTF

clone size: -
D gene: -
J gene: TRBJ1-4
V gene: TRBV6-1
CDR3 length: 15
CDR3 DNA: TGTGCCAGCAGTGAACTCGAGACAACTAATGAAAAACTGTTTTTT
CDR3 protein: CASSELETTNEKLFF

clone size: -
D gene: TRBD2
J gene: TRBJ2-1
V gene: TRBV6-1
CDR3 length: 17
CDR3 DNA: TGTGCCAGCAATAGGGGGACTAGCGGGGGCGGTCACAATGAGCAGTTCTTC
CDR3 protein: CASNRGTSGGGHNEQFF

clone size: few
D gene: -
J gene: TRBJ2-5
V gene: TRBV2
CDR3 length: 15
CDR3 DNA: TGTGCCAGCAGCTACCCTCTAGGGGGCCAAGAGACCCAGTACTTC
CDR3 protein: CASSYPLGGQETQYF

clone size: -
D gene: TRBD1
J gene: TRBJ1-5
V gene: TRBV19
CDR3 length: 13
CDR3 DNA: TGTGCCAGTCTGGACAGGCCTGAGAGGCCCCAGCATTTT
CDR3 protein: CASLDRPERPQHF

clone size: few
D gene: -
J gene: TRBJ2-3
V gene: TRBV4-2
CDR3 length: 14
CDR3 DNA: TGTGCCAGCAGCCAAGGTATGACGACAGATACGCAGTATTTT
CDR3 protein: CASSQGMTTDTQYF

clone size: -
D gene: TRBD2
J gene: TRBJ2-1
V gene: TRBV5-1
CDR3 length: 17
CDR3 DNA: TGCGCCAGCAGCTTGCCCAAACTAGCGGGAGTATCCAATGAGCAGTTCTTC
CDR3 protein: CASSLPKLAGVSNEQFF

clone size: few
D gene: -
J gene: TRBJ1-1
V gene: TRBV9
CDR3 length: 15
CDR3 DNA: TGTGCCAGCAGCGTAGGGTGGACAGAGAACACTGAAGCTTTCTTT
CDR3 protein: CASSVGWTENTEAFF

clone size: -
D gene: -
J gene: TRBJ2-1
V gene: TRBV20-1
CDR3 length: 16
CDR3 DNA: TGCAGTGCTGAGAAACTAGGCGATAGCAGGAGAGATGAGCAGTTCTTC
CDR3 protein: CSAEKLGDSRRDEQFF

clone size: -
D gene: -
J gene: TRBJ2-7
V gene: TRBV10-3
CDR3 length: 13
CDR3 DNA: TGTGCCATCAGCATGACTGGATCCTACGAGCAGTACTTC
CDR3 protein: CAISMTGSYEQYF

clone size: -
D gene: -
J gene: TRBJ1-1
V gene: TRBV20-1
CDR3 length: 11
CDR3 DNA: TGCAGTGCTAGAGTGGCAGTTGAAGCTTTCTTT
CDR3 protein: CSARVAVEAFF

clone size: -
D gene: -
J gene: TRBJ1-2
V gene: TRBV6-5
CDR3 length: 15
CDR3 DNA: TGTGCCAGCAGTTATGGGGGGACCGAACCCCATGGCTACACCTTC
CDR3 protein: CASSYGGTEPHGYTF

clone size: few
D gene: -
J gene: TRBJ2-3
V gene: TRBV10-1
CDR3 length: 14
CDR3 DNA: TGCGCCAGCAGTGAGTCCGAGGGGGTAGATACGCAGTATTTT
CDR3 protein: CASSESEGVDTQYF

clone size: -
D gene: TRBD1
J gene: TRBJ1-2
V gene: TRBV11-2
CDR3 length: 15
CDR3 DNA: TGTGCCAGCAGCTTACGGGGGGGACAGTTAACGGGCTACACCTTC
CDR3 protein: CASSLRGGQLTGYTF

clone size: once
D gene: TRBD1
J gene: TRBJ1-4
V gene: TRBV7-2
CDR3 length: 15
CDR3 DNA: TGTGCCAGCAGCCCCGGACAGGGTATACGGGAAAAACTGTTTTTT
CDR3 protein: CASSPGQGIREKLFF

clone size: -
D gene: -
J gene: TRBJ2-3
V gene: TRBV12-3/TRBV12-4
CDR3 length: 13
CDR3 DNA: TGTGCCAGCAGTATCGGACGAGCAGATACGCAGTATTTT
CDR3 protein: CASSIGRADTQYF

clone size: few
D gene: -
J gene: TRBJ2-3
V gene: TRBV7-3
CDR3 length: 16
CDR3 DNA: TGTGCCAGCAGCTTAAAAAAACGGGGTGGCACAGATACGCAGTATTTT
CDR3 protein: CASSLKKRGGTDTQYF

clone size: -
D gene: -
J gene: TRBJ2-2
V gene: TRBV28
CDR3 length: 15
CDR3 DNA: TGTGCCAGCAGTCCAATGGGAGGGAACACCGGGGAGCTGTTTTTT
CDR3 protein: CASSPMGGNTGELFF

clone size: -
D gene: -
J gene: TRBJ1-3
V gene: TRBV20-1
CDR3 length: 13
CDR3 DNA: TGCAGTGCTAGGGGCTCGGGAGGAAACACCATATATTTT
CDR3 protein: CSARGSGGNTIYF

clone size: -
D gene: -
J gene: TRBJ2-1
V gene: TRBV12-3/TRBV12-4
CDR3 length: 11
CDR3 DNA: TGTGCCAGCAGGGCAGGGGATGAGCAGTTCTTC
CDR3 protein: CASRAGDEQFF

clone size: few
D gene: -
J gene: TRBJ2-1
V gene: TRBV7-2
CDR3 length: 14
CDR3 DNA: TGTGCCAGCAGACCCTCGCGGGACTACAATGAGCAGTTCTTC
CDR3 protein: CASRPSRDYNEQFF

clone size: -
D gene: -
J gene: TRBJ1-1
V gene: TRBV6-5
CDR3 length: 14
CDR3 DNA: TGTGCCAGCAGAAGCATCGGAACGAACACTGAAGCTTTCTTT
CDR3 protein: CASRSIGTNTEAFF

clone size: -
D gene: -
J gene: TRBJ2-1
V gene: TRBV7-7
CDR3 length: 16
CDR3 DNA: TGTGCCAGCAGCTTAGACGTGGGTAGCGGTTACAATGAGCAGTTCTTC
CDR3 protein: CASSLDVGSGYNEQFF

clone size: -
D gene: -
J gene: TRBJ1-2
V gene: TRBV30
CDR3 length: 13
CDR3 DNA: TGTGCCTGGAGTGGTCCGGGCAACTATGGCTACACCTTC
CDR3 protein: CAWSGPGNYGYTF

clone size: -
D gene: TRBD1
J gene: TRBJ1-6
V gene: TRBV7-2
CDR3 length: 12
CDR3 DNA: TGTGCCTCCAGGGGGCCTAATTCACCCCTCCACTTT
CDR3 protein: CASRGPNSPLHF

clone size: few
D gene: -
J gene: TRBJ2-6
V gene: TRBV11-2
CDR3 length: 14
CDR3 DNA: TGTGCCAGCTTTGGTGGTTCTGGGGCCAACGTCCTGACTTTC
CDR3 protein: CASFGGSGANVLTF

clone size: -
D gene: -
J gene: TRBJ2-3
V gene: TRBV12-3/TRBV12-4
CDR3 length: 12
CDR3 DNA: TGTGCCAGCACCACTCGCCCAGATGCGCAGTATTTT
CDR3 protein: CASTTRPDAQYF

clone size: few
D gene: TRBD1
J gene: TRBJ2-5
V gene: TRBV29-1
CDR3 length: 13
CDR3 DNA: TGCAGCGTTGTGGGACAGGGGCAAGAGACCCAGTACTTC
CDR3 protein: CSVVGQGQETQYF